The T cell receptor beta chain under discussion was sequenced for a study of OX40 agonist ivuxolimab in advanced cancers. Study-wide context: Subjects had a mean age of about 65 years, with a range of roughly 20 to 79; about 83% were male.

Sequenced by immunoSEQ multiplex PCR; TCRdb stores in-frame clones only, minus some. The table has about 73,000 clones, more than 80% seen once; the top ten hold 11%. Germline-derived CDR1 and CDR2 are MDHEN and SYDVKM. Trimming left V 5 bases short and J 3 bases short, with 14 bases between. The CDR3 is 14 residues long. Notes on the study in general: At 0.1 to 3.0 mg/kg and by week 6, clonal expansion occurred in CD4+ and CD8+ blood T cells. Researchers report that CD8+ T cells had, on average, more expanded clones than CD4+.

With respect to this clone: Antigen: not known.

The TCR sequence derives from an adult with an advanced solid tumor such as melanoma, head and neck, liver or kidney cancer. This chain links TRBV28 with TRBJ2-7; possibly TRBD1 for D (6 bases). This specimen was CD4+ or CD8+ T cells sorted from blood, taken in a trial of the OX40 agonist ivuxolimab. Here the CDR3 reads CASSLPGVSYEQYF. The CDR3 region has the DNA TGTGCCAGCAGTCTACCAGGGGTGAGCTACGAGCAGTACTTC.